A selection of T cell receptor beta chains follows, all from one sample in a study of cytomegalovirus exposure and HLA in healthy donors. Repertoires were generated with immunoSEQ multiplex PCR, while TCRdb's copy carries only in-frame clones and drops some. The sample has 130,000 or so clones, over 60% seen once; the top ten hold roughly 8.6%. Sequenced material: PBMCs. Receptors originate from a middle-aged woman in good health and CMV-seropositive. The CDR3 runs from the conserved cysteine through the conserved F or W. Fields, in order: CDR3 protein, CDR3 DNA, V gene, clone size, J gene, D gene. D genes are given only for firm matches. The size field is filled for only some rows; it gives once, few, many or a size class.

CDR3: CASRRDYADTQYF; DNA: TGTGCCAGCAGGAGGGACTACGCAGATACGCAGTATTTT; V: TRBV5-6; size: NA; J: TRBJ2-3; D: TRBD2
CDR3: CASSGGEVDQETQYF; DNA: TGTGCCAGCAGCGGCGGTGAGGTCGACCAAGAGACCCAGTACTTC; V: TRBV9; size: NA; J: TRBJ2-5; D: NA
CDR3: CASRQGETEAFF; DNA: TGTGCCAGCAGACAGGGGGAGACTGAAGCTTTCTTT; V: TRBV27; size: NA; J: TRBJ1-1; D: TRBD1
CDR3: CASSSQGLNTEAFF; DNA: TGCGCCAGCAGCTCCCAGGGGCTGAACACTGAAGCTTTCTTT; V: TRBV5-1; size: NA; J: TRBJ1-1; D: NA
CDR3: CASSYSTGRGYTF; DNA: TGTGCCAGCAGTTACTCGACAGGGCGCGGCTACACCTTC; V: TRBV6-6; size: NA; J: TRBJ1-2; D: TRBD1
CDR3: CASSVRGDEQFF; DNA: TGCGCCAGCAGCGTCAGGGGCGATGAGCAGTTCTTC; V: TRBV5-1; size: NA; J: TRBJ2-1; D: NA
CDR3: CASSLSPQGATEAFF; DNA: TGTGCCAGCAGTTTATCGCCCCAGGGGGCCACTGAAGCTTTCTTT; V: TRBV27; size: NA; J: TRBJ1-1; D: TRBD1
CDR3: CASSLFGQDQPQHF; DNA: TGCGCCAGCAGCTTGTTCGGCCAGGATCAGCCCCAGCATTTT; V: TRBV5-1; size: NA; J: TRBJ1-5; D: NA
CDR3: CASRPRVPEVSQPQHF; DNA: TGTGCCAGTAGACCCCGGGTCCCGGAGGTTAGTCAGCCCCAGCATTTT; V: TRBV19; size: NA; J: TRBJ1-5; D: NA
CDR3: CASSLDPTSGRDIQYF; DNA: TGCGCCAGCAGCTTAGATCCGACTAGCGGGAGAGACATTCAGTACTTC; V: TRBV5-1; size: NA; J: TRBJ2-4; D: TRBD2
CDR3: CASRTSTGGLEFF; DNA: TGTGCCAGCAGAACCTCCACGGGGGGATTGGAGTTCTTC; V: TRBV5-4; size: NA; J: TRBJ2-1; D: TRBD2
CDR3: CASSPVGGRAEQYF; DNA: TGTGCCAGCAGCCCGGTGGGGGGGCGGGCCGAGCAGTACTTC; V: TRBV14; size: NA; J: TRBJ2-7; D: NA
CDR3: CASSTQGADTDTQYF; DNA: TGTGCCAGCAGTACGCAGGGGGCGGACACAGATACGCAGTATTTT; V: TRBV6-5; size: NA; J: TRBJ2-3; D: TRBD1
CDR3: CASRLSTDTQYF; DNA: TGCGCCAGCAGATTAAGCACAGATACGCAGTATTTT; V: TRBV5-1; size: NA; J: TRBJ2-3; D: NA
CDR3: CASSWPRTGGYTGELFF; DNA: TGTGCCAGCAGCTGGCCCCGGACAGGGGGCTATACCGGGGAGCTGTTTTTT; V: TRBV7-8; size: NA; J: TRBJ2-2; D: TRBD1
CDR3: CASSIQGNTIYF; DNA: TGTGCCAGCAGCATACAGGGAAACACCATATATTTT; V: TRBV5-4; size: many; J: TRBJ1-3; D: NA
CDR3: CASSLLGHHNSPLHF; DNA: TGTGCCAGCAGCTTACTGGGACACCATAATTCACCCCTCCACTTT; V: TRBV7-2; size: few; J: TRBJ1-6; D: NA
CDR3: CASSSGGTQYF; DNA: TGTGCCAGTAGCTCCGGAGGGACCCAGTACTTC; V: TRBV19; size: NA; J: TRBJ2-5; D: NA
CDR3: CASKRIVGTDPYEQYF; DNA: TGTGCCAGCAAACGAATCGTCGGGACTGACCCCTACGAGCAGTACTTC; V: TRBV27; size: NA; J: TRBJ2-7; D: NA
CDR3: CASSPLDSREQYF; DNA: TGTGCCAGCAGTCCTTTGGACAGCAGAGAGCAGTACTTC; V: TRBV28; size: NA; J: TRBJ2-7; D: NA
CDR3: CASSFYRAPSYEQYF; DNA: TGTGCCAGCAGTTTTTACAGGGCGCCCTCCTACGAGCAGTACTTC; V: TRBV28; size: NA; J: TRBJ2-7; D: NA
CDR3: CASRTGGYEQYF; DNA: TGCGCCAGCCGGACAGGGGGCTACGAGCAGTACTTC; V: TRBV10-2; size: NA; J: TRBJ2-7; D: TRBD1
CDR3: CASSISGRGRSEAFF; DNA: TGTGCCAGTAGTATATCGGGCAGGGGAAGGTCTGAAGCTTTCTTT; V: TRBV19; size: NA; J: TRBJ1-1; D: NA
CDR3: CASGAGGSTGELFF; DNA: TGTGCCAGTGGAGCGGGGGGGTCAACCGGGGAGCTGTTTTTT; V: TRBV19; size: once; J: TRBJ2-2; D: TRBD2
CDR3: CASSYGPEGEQYF; DNA: TGTGCCAGCAGTTACGGGCCCGAGGGCGAGCAGTACTTC; V: TRBV6-6; size: NA; J: TRBJ2-7; D: NA
CDR3: CASSPNRGRYYEQYF; DNA: TGTGCCAGCAGTCCGAACAGGGGGCGCTACTACGAGCAGTACTTC; V: TRBV6-1; size: few; J: TRBJ2-7; D: TRBD1
CDR3: CASRPNRDHEQYF; DNA: TGTGCCAGTAGACCGAACAGGGACCACGAGCAGTACTTC; V: TRBV19; size: NA; J: TRBJ2-7; D: NA